These T cell receptor beta chains were read from a single sample in a study of cytomegalovirus exposure and HLA in healthy donors. Here immunoSEQ multiplex PCR was the method, and the copy in TCRdb shows in-frame clones only, minus some. In the table there are 64,000 or so clones, approximately 63% of which are singletons. The sequenced sample was PBMCs. The source is a woman aged 50 to 65 in good health and CMV-seropositive. Each CDR3 is given with its conserved first and last residue. Fields, in order: CDR3 length, V gene, J gene, clone size, D gene, CDR3 protein, CDR3 DNA. The D gene is left open where the match is weak. Clone size, where shown, is once, few, many, or a class for clones that have expanded.

15	TRBV11-2	TRBJ1-1	NA	NA	CASSLVNTGNTEAFF	TGTGCCAGCAGCCTAGTGAATACTGGGAACACTGAAGCTTTCTTT
17	TRBV4-3	TRBJ2-7	NA	TRBD2	CASSQDLVRGGIYEQYF	TGCGCCAGCAGCCAAGATTTAGTCCGGGGGGGGATCTACGAGCAGTACTTC
17	TRBV5-1	TRBJ1-2	NA	NA	CASSLGTGLYIDYGYTF	TGCGCCAGCAGCTTGGGTACAGGGCTTTATATAGACTATGGCTACACCTTC
18	TRBV19	TRBJ2-3	NA	TRBD2	CASSIGLHTSGVTATQYF	TGTGCCAGTAGTATAGGCCTCCATACTAGCGGGGTGACGGCTACGCAGTATTTT
14	TRBV27	TRBJ2-7	NA	TRBD2	CASSRGGPSYEQYF	TGTGCCAGCAGTCGGGGGGGCCCCTCCTACGAGCAGTACTTC
16	TRBV7-8	TRBJ2-2	NA	TRBD1	CASSSPGQGVTGELFF	TGTGCCAGCAGCTCCCCGGGACAGGGAGTGACCGGGGAGCTGTTTTTT
17	TRBV11-2	TRBJ1-4	NA	NA	CASSLGGVGATVEKLFF	TGTGCCAGCAGCTTAGGAGGTGTGGGGGCCACCGTTGAAAAACTGTTTTTT
12	TRBV19	TRBJ2-1	NA	NA	CASSRTYNEQFF	TGTGCCAGTAGTAGGACTTACAATGAGCAGTTCTTC
16	TRBV7-3	TRBJ2-3	NA	TRBD2	CASSMSTSGREDTQYF	TGTGCCAGCAGCATGTCCACTAGCGGGAGAGAAGATACGCAGTATTTT
13	TRBV5-5	TRBJ1-1	once	NA	CASSFLGLAEAFF	TGTGCCAGCAGCTTCCTGGGACTAGCTGAAGCTTTCTTT
13	TRBV6-5	TRBJ1-2	NA	NA	CASTRLAGRGYTF	TGTGCCAGCACCCGGCTGGCAGGGCGAGGCTACACCTTC
12	TRBV7-2	TRBJ1-5	NA	NA	CASSLQGQPQHF	TGTGCCAGCAGCCTTCAGGGTCAGCCCCAGCATTTT
13	TRBV7-9	TRBJ1-4	NA	TRBD1	CASSDRGGEKLFF	TGTGCCAGTTCTGACAGGGGAGGCGAAAAACTGTTTTTT
12	TRBV19	TRBJ2-2	NA	NA	CASTPGPGELFF	TGTGCCAGTACCCCAGGGCCCGGGGAGCTGTTTTTT
14	TRBV19	TRBJ2-7	once	TRBD2	CASSIGGGQYEQYF	TGTGCCAGTAGTATCGGGGGAGGGCAGTACGAGCAGTACTTC
13	TRBV30	TRBJ1-6	NA	TRBD1	CAWEGQYNSPLHF	TGTGCCTGGGAGGGACAGTATAATTCACCCCTCCACTTT
15	TRBV11-2	TRBJ2-1	NA	TRBD1	CASSYEQGAHNEQFF	TGTGCCAGCAGTTATGAACAGGGGGCCCACAATGAGCAGTTCTTC
16	TRBV6-5	TRBJ1-1	NA	NA	CASSYSIGGGGTEAFF	TGTGCCAGCAGTTACTCAATTGGGGGGGGTGGCACTGAAGCTTTCTTT
14	TRBV25-1	TRBJ2-5	NA	NA	CASSDWGQIETQYF	TGTGCCAGCAGTGATTGGGGGCAGATCGAGACCCAGTACTTC
16	TRBV4-3	TRBJ2-7	NA	NA	CASSQDRFRENYEQYF	TGCGCCAGCAGCCAAGACAGGTTCAGGGAAAACTACGAGCAGTACTTC